This T cell receptor beta chain comes out of a study of T cells in Graves' hyperthyroidism and ophthalmopathy. What was amplified from RNA transcripts were TCR beta CDR3 regions. When the TCR CDR3 underwent first-round RT-PCR, the HTBI primer set was used. TCRdb itself ran the multiplex PCR reads through MiXCR, one entry per CDR3 protein. Here the sample spans around 690,000 distinct CDR3 sequences, around 21% being singletons. There are a few counts of this clonotype. Using more than 7.5 ml of fresh peripheral blood, PBMCs were prepared. The V gene end was trimmed by 3 bases and the J gene end by 4 bases; junction bases not matched to a gene: 8. Germline CDR1 and CDR2: MNHEY and SMNVEV (reference sequence). The CDR3 consists of 15 residues.

The rearrangement links TRBV27 to TRBJ1-2, with 7 bases that match TRBD1. Material for sequencing was blood. The sequence was obtained from a man aged 30 to 39 with Graves' ophthalmopathy. The CDR3 loop is CASSLYPGTVYGYTF. The DNA for the CDR3 is TGTGCCAGCAGTTTGTATCCCGGGACAGTCTATGGCTACACCTTC.